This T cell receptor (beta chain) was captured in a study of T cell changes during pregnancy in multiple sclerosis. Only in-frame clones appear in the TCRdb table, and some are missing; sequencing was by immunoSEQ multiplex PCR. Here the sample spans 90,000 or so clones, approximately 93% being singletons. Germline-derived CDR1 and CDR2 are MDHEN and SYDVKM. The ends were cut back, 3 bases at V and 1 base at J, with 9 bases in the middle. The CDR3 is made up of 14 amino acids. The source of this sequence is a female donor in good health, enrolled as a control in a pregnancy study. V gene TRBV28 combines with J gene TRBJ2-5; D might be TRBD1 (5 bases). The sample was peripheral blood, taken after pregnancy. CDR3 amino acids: CASSFPTAQETQYF. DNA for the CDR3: TGTGCCAGCAGTTTTCCGACAGCCCAAGAGACCCAGTACTTC.